One T cell receptor (beta chain) is described in this entry. Other DNA variants within this sample encode the same CDR3. The data were taken from a study of blood T cell repertoires in COVID-19. The protocol was immunoSEQ multiplex PCR, while the TCRdb copy is restricted to in-frame clones and leaves out a portion. The repertoire consists of about 340,000 clones, with approximately 87% occurring once and the leading ten covering about 6.3%. The TCR comes from a woman aged 45-65 years with COVID-19, enrolled during active disease. The sequenced sample was peripheral blood.

The CDR3 DNA reads TGCGCCAGCAGCTTCAGAGGTGAAAAACTGTTTTTT. This codes for CASSFRGEKLFF. The chain is built from TRBV5-1 and TRBJ1-4; D remains unclear. Germline V lookup: CDR1 SGHRS, CDR2 YFSETQ. CDR3 length: 12 amino acids. The ends were cut back, 2 bases at V and 7 bases at J, with 6 bases in the middle. The full variable domain, in which reference TRBV5-1 and TRBJ1-4 provide the parts outside the CDR3, is KAGVTQTPRYLIKTRGQQVTLSCSPISGHRSVSWYQQTPGQGLQFLFEYFSETQRNKGNFPGRFSGRQFSNSRSEMNVSTLELGDSALYLCASSFRGEKLFFGSGTQLSVL.